The clone carrying this T cell receptor (beta chain) was found a few times. These data come from a study of CD8 T cells in Susac syndrome. TCR beta from blood CD8+ and CD4+ T cells was sequenced. Negative isolation was used for CD8+ and CD4+ T cells and FACS enrichment for TEMRA cells. Random hexamers primed reverse transcription of about 0.45 to 1 ug RNA. Amplification of the TCR beta CDR3 was carried out by immunoSEQ multiplex PCR, which spanned a total of 54 Vbeta and 13 Jbeta segments. MiXCR, applied by TCRdb to the immunoSEQ multiplex PCR reads, yields one record per CDR3 protein. In the table there are about 180,000 distinct CDR3 sequences, approximately 96% of which are singletons. The germline V gene encodes CDR1 SQVTM and CDR2 ANQGSEA. This CDR3 contains 11 residues. V was pared by 4 bases and J by 2 bases, with 6 bases between.

The origin of this receptor is a human donor with multiple sclerosis. The V gene is TRBV29-1, the J gene TRBJ2-7, with D unclear. The sequenced material came from CD8+ T cells from PBMCs. The CDR3, as DNA: TGCAGCGTTGGGGGTCCCTACGAGCAGTACTTC. This encodes CSVGGPYEQYF.